The rows below give T cell receptor beta chains drawn from one sample of a study of technical replicates of blood from a few donors. Sequencing was performed with immunoSEQ multiplex PCR; in TCRdb, only in-frame clones are kept and a portion is missing. The data show approximately 76,000 clones, with roughly 85% seen just once and roughly 4.8% held by the top ten. Source material: PBMCs. These receptors were taken from a human donor in good health. Some clones in this sample may be carry-over from other donors' samples. CDR3s include the opening cysteine and the closing phenylalanine or tryptophan. A D gene is named only where the DNA matches it firmly. Part of the rows lack a size; the others show once, few, many or a class for expanded clones.

size: -
V: TRBV13
D: -
J: TRBJ1-6
DNA: TGTGCCAGCAGCTTAGGCCGGGGTGCCGAACATAATTCACCCCTCCACTTT
CDR3: CASSLGRGAEHNSPLHF

size: -
V: TRBV7-2
D: TRBD2
J: TRBJ2-1
DNA: TGTGCCAGCAGCTTAGTCGGGGGGGCCCAATACAATGAGCAGTTCTTC
CDR3: CASSLVGGAQYNEQFF

size: -
V: TRBV13
D: TRBD2
J: TRBJ2-5
DNA: TGTGCCAGCAGCTTGATGACTAGCGGGGTGCGTGGTGGGACCCAGTACTTC
CDR3: CASSLMTSGVRGGTQYF

size: once
V: TRBV5-8
D: -
J: TRBJ1-1
DNA: TGTGCCAGCAGCTTCTGGGCCGTGATGGGGGCGGGTACTGAAGCTTTCTTT
CDR3: CASSFWAVMGAGTEAFF

size: -
V: TRBV4-1
D: -
J: TRBJ2-5
DNA: TGCGCCAGCAGCCAAGCCGTCAGGGCATACGAGACCCAGTACTTC
CDR3: CASSQAVRAYETQYF

size: once
V: TRBV7-2
D: -
J: TRBJ2-1
DNA: TGTGCCAGCAGCTTAGGGGGATGGGGAGACAGGCCGTACAATGAGCAGTTCTTC
CDR3: CASSLGGWGDRPYNEQFF

size: -
V: TRBV7-7
D: -
J: TRBJ2-5
DNA: TGTGCCAGCAGCTGGACTTATCAAGAGACCCAGTACTTC
CDR3: CASSWTYQETQYF

size: -
V: TRBV5-1
D: TRBD2
J: TRBJ2-3
DNA: TGCGCCAGCAGCTTGGGTCTAGCGGGAGGGCCGATAGATACGCAGTATTTT
CDR3: CASSLGLAGGPIDTQYF

size: -
V: TRBV4-1
D: -
J: TRBJ2-1
DNA: TGCGCCAGCAGCCATTACGGGGAGCAGTTCTTC
CDR3: CASSHYGEQFF

size: -
V: TRBV10-1
D: TRBD1
J: TRBJ2-2
DNA: TGCGCCAGCAGTGGGACACCAGGGGGCTATGGAGGTACCGGGGAGCTGTTTTTT
CDR3: CASSGTPGGYGGTGELFF

size: -
V: TRBV9
D: TRBD2
J: TRBJ2-5
DNA: TGTGCCAGCAGCGTAGGGGGTAGCGGGGGGGCCAAGGGGACCCAGTACTTC
CDR3: CASSVGGSGGAKGTQYF

size: few
V: TRBV7-6
D: -
J: TRBJ2-3
DNA: TGTGCCAGTTCCGGCGGGGACTTTAGCACAGATACGCAGTATTTT
CDR3: CASSGGDFSTDTQYF

size: -
V: TRBV5-6
D: TRBD2
J: TRBJ2-1
DNA: TGTGCCAGCAGCTCGAGGACTAGCGGGAGGATCAATGAGCAGTTCTTC
CDR3: CASSSRTSGRINEQFF

size: -
V: TRBV30
D: -
J: TRBJ2-3
DNA: TGTGCCTGGAAGGTCCCGGACTCTTCTAGCACAGATACGCAGTATTTT
CDR3: CAWKVPDSSSTDTQYF

size: -
V: TRBV9
D: -
J: TRBJ2-7
DNA: TGTGCCAGCAGGGCACGGTCCTCGGGACTTACCTCCTACGAGCAGTACTTC
CDR3: CASRARSSGLTSYEQYF

size: -
V: TRBV25-1
D: -
J: TRBJ2-4
DNA: TGTGCCAGCAGTGAAAGTCTGGAAAACAGGGCAAGTGACATTCAGTACTTC
CDR3: CASSESLENRASDIQYF

size: -
V: TRBV7-9
D: TRBD1
J: TRBJ1-6
DNA: TGTGCCAGCACCTACGGGACAGCCAATTCACCCCTCCACTTT
CDR3: CASTYGTANSPLHF

size: -
V: TRBV4-1
D: -
J: TRBJ1-3
DNA: TGCGCCAGCAGCCCCCTCTATGTCTCTGGAAACACCATATATTTT
CDR3: CASSPLYVSGNTIYF

size: -
V: TRBV18
D: TRBD2
J: TRBJ2-1
DNA: TGTGCCAGCTCATCTTCGACTAGCGGTCGGAATGAGCAGTTCTTC
CDR3: CASSSSTSGRNEQFF

size: -
V: TRBV6-5
D: -
J: TRBJ1-1
DNA: TGTGCCAGCAGTTACTCGAGGGTGAAATGGAACACTGAAGCTTTCTTT
CDR3: CASSYSRVKWNTEAFF

size: -
V: TRBV4-1
D: -
J: TRBJ2-7
DNA: TGCGCCAGCAGCTCCCTGGGGCGGGGTAAGCATGGCGAGCAGTACTTC
CDR3: CASSSLGRGKHGEQYF

size: -
V: TRBV19
D: -
J: TRBJ1-2
DNA: TGTGCCAGTAGCCCCAGTCCCGGGAGCCACTATGGCTACACCTTC
CDR3: CASSPSPGSHYGYTF

size: -
V: TRBV27
D: -
J: TRBJ2-7
DNA: TGTGCCAGCAGTTTCAGCCCCGGACAGACCTACGAGCAGTACTTC
CDR3: CASSFSPGQTYEQYF

size: -
V: TRBV6-5
D: TRBD2
J: TRBJ2-7
DNA: TGTGCCAGCAGTTCGGCTAGCGGTTCCTACGAGCAGTACTTC
CDR3: CASSSASGSYEQYF

size: -
V: TRBV7-2
D: -
J: TRBJ2-2
DNA: TGTGCCAGCAGCTTATCGCTGGGGCCTAGTAGCGGGGAGCTGTTTTTT
CDR3: CASSLSLGPSSGELFF

size: few
V: TRBV10-1
D: TRBD1
J: TRBJ2-7
DNA: TGCGCCAGCAGTGGAAGACAGGGTGGCGACGAGCAGTACTTC
CDR3: CASSGRQGGDEQYF

size: -
V: TRBV5-1
D: -
J: TRBJ2-1
DNA: TGCGCCAGCAGCTTGGATGGGGCTTTGCTAGCGCGACTTTACAATGAGCAGTTCTTC
CDR3: CASSLDGALLARLYNEQFF

size: -
V: TRBV30
D: TRBD1
J: TRBJ2-7
DNA: TGTGCCGGAGGGACAGGGGCGTACGAGCAGTACTTC
CDR3: CAGGTGAYEQYF

size: -
V: TRBV19
D: TRBD2
J: TRBJ2-1
DNA: TGTGCCAGTAGTCTAGCGGGGGGGCTAATCGATGAGCAGTTCTTC
CDR3: CASSLAGGLIDEQFF

size: -
V: TRBV7-9
D: -
J: TRBJ2-3
DNA: TGTGCCAGCAGCTTAGGGGAGACTAGCACAGATACGCAGTATTTT
CDR3: CASSLGETSTDTQYF

size: -
V: TRBV27
D: TRBD2
J: TRBJ2-2
DNA: TGTGCCAGCAGTTTAGGACTAGCCACCGGGGAGCTGTTTTTT
CDR3: CASSLGLATGELFF

size: -
V: TRBV5-4
D: TRBD1
J: TRBJ2-1
DNA: TGTGCCAGCAGCCTGGGGGACAGGGGTTACAATGAGCAGTTCTTC
CDR3: CASSLGDRGYNEQFF

size: -
V: TRBV6-6
D: -
J: TRBJ1-4
DNA: TGTGCCAGCAGCTTATCAGGGTCGAGTAATGAAAAACTGTTTTTT
CDR3: CASSLSGSSNEKLFF

size: once
V: TRBV9
D: -
J: TRBJ2-5
DNA: TGTGCCAGCAGCGTAGTCGCAGCCGGGGAAGAGACCCAGTACTTC
CDR3: CASSVVAAGEETQYF

size: -
V: TRBV7-9
D: TRBD2
J: TRBJ2-1
DNA: TGTGCCAGCAGCTTAGGACTAGCGGGAGTCAATGAGCAGTTCTTC
CDR3: CASSLGLAGVNEQFF

size: -
V: TRBV19
D: -
J: TRBJ1-5
DNA: TGTGCCAGTAGTAAAACAGGGTATAGCAATCAGCCCCAGCATTTT
CDR3: CASSKTGYSNQPQHF

size: -
V: TRBV30
D: TRBD1
J: TRBJ2-5
DNA: TGTGCCTGGAGTGCGGGACAGGGGGCTAGAGAGACCCAGTACTTC
CDR3: CAWSAGQGARETQYF

size: -
V: TRBV7-3
D: -
J: TRBJ2-7
DNA: TGTGCCAGCAGCTTAATAGGACTTGGAGACGAGCAGTACTTC
CDR3: CASSLIGLGDEQYF

size: once
V: TRBV4-2
D: -
J: TRBJ2-1
DNA: TGTGCCAGCAGCCAAGATCGGCAGGGGTGGAATGAGCAGTTCTTC
CDR3: CASSQDRQGWNEQFF

size: -
V: TRBV5-6
D: -
J: TRBJ2-4
DNA: TGTGCCAGCAGCTTCGGCGGAACCAAAAACATTCAGTACTTC
CDR3: CASSFGGTKNIQYF

size: -
V: TRBV29-1
D: -
J: TRBJ2-3
DNA: TGCAGCGCTAGCGACAGTCCCACAGATACGCAGTATTTT
CDR3: CSASDSPTDTQYF

size: -
V: TRBV18
D: -
J: TRBJ1-2
DNA: TGTGCCAGCTCCGCGGGTACAGCTGATGGCTACACCTTC
CDR3: CASSAGTADGYTF

size: -
V: TRBV5-1
D: -
J: TRBJ1-1
DNA: TGCGCCAGCAGCTCGGGGGGGGCGGGAACTGAAGCTTTCTTT
CDR3: CASSSGGAGTEAFF

size: -
V: TRBV5-4
D: TRBD2
J: TRBJ2-7
DNA: TGTGCCAGCAGCCTCCATAGCGGGAACTCCTACGAGCAGTACTTC
CDR3: CASSLHSGNSYEQYF

size: once
V: TRBV30
D: -
J: TRBJ1-1
DNA: TGTGCCTGGAGTTGGCGGGGTGAAGAAGCTTTCTTT
CDR3: CAWSWRGEEAFF

size: -
V: TRBV5-8
D: -
J: TRBJ1-6
DNA: TGTGCCAGCAGCTTGGAGGGCAGGGTTCACTCACCCCTCCACTTT
CDR3: CASSLEGRVHSPLHF

size: -
V: TRBV10-3
D: -
J: TRBJ2-3
DNA: TGTGCCATCAGTGGAGGATCAGACACAGATACGCAGTATTTT
CDR3: CAISGGSDTDTQYF

size: -
V: TRBV18
D: TRBD2
J: TRBJ2-7
DNA: TGTGCCAGCTCACCCCGCATCGGGGCTAGCGGCCAAAAATACGAGCAGTACTTC
CDR3: CASSPRIGASGQKYEQYF

size: -
V: TRBV5-1
D: TRBD1
J: TRBJ1-5
DNA: TGCGCCAGCAGCTTGGGGGGGACAGAGAATCAGCCCCAGCATTTT
CDR3: CASSLGGTENQPQHF

size: -
V: TRBV7-3
D: TRBD1
J: TRBJ1-2
DNA: TGTGCCAGCAGCAACGACAGGGGTCGCGGCTACACCTTC
CDR3: CASSNDRGRGYTF

size: -
V: TRBV7-8
D: TRBD1
J: TRBJ2-5
DNA: TGTGCCAGCAGCTCGGACAGGCAAGAGACCCAGTACTTC
CDR3: CASSSDRQETQYF

size: -
V: TRBV11-2
D: -
J: TRBJ1-2
DNA: TGTGCCAGCAAGGCGGGAACTAACTATGGCTACACCTTC
CDR3: CASKAGTNYGYTF

size: -
V: TRBV5-4
D: TRBD1
J: TRBJ2-5
DNA: TGTGCCAGCAGCCAGGGACAGCAAGAGACCCAGTACTTC
CDR3: CASSQGQQETQYF

size: -
V: TRBV4-1
D: -
J: TRBJ2-5
DNA: TGCGCCAGCAGCCAACCTCAAGAGACCCAGTACTTC
CDR3: CASSQPQETQYF

size: -
V: TRBV12-5
D: -
J: TRBJ2-1
DNA: TGTGCTAGTGGCTCCCGGGAGAGCTCCTACAATGAGCAGTTCTTC
CDR3: CASGSRESSYNEQFF

size: few
V: TRBV4-3
D: TRBD1
J: TRBJ1-1
DNA: TGCGCCAGCAGCCGCGGGGACAGCCCGAACACTGAAGCTTTCTTT
CDR3: CASSRGDSPNTEAFF

size: -
V: TRBV2
D: -
J: TRBJ2-3
DNA: TGTGCCAGCACCCAGCGAGCGAGAGAGGATACGCAGTATTTT
CDR3: CASTQRAREDTQYF

size: -
V: TRBV30
D: -
J: TRBJ2-7
DNA: TGTGCCTGGAAGGGGTTTGTGCGGAGCTCCTACGAGCAGTACTTC
CDR3: CAWKGFVRSSYEQYF

size: -
V: TRBV11-2
D: TRBD1
J: TRBJ1-2
DNA: TGTGCCAGCAGCTTGGGACAGGGGAACTATGGCTACACCTTC
CDR3: CASSLGQGNYGYTF